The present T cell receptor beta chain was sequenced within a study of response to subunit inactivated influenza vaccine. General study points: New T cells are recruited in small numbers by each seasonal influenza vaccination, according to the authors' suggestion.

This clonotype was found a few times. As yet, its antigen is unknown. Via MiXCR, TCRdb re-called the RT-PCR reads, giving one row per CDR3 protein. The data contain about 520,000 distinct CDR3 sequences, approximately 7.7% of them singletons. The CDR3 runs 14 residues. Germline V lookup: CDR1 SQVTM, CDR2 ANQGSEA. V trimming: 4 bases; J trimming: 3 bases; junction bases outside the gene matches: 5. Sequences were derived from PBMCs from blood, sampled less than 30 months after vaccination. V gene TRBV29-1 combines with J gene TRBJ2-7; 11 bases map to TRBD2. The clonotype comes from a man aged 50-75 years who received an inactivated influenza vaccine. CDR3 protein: CSVGLGTSGYEQYF. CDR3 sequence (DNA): TGCAGCGTTGGACTCGGGACTAGCGGCTACGAGCAGTACTTC.